Each of the 19 T cell receptor beta chains below was sequenced from the same sample in a study of blood T cell repertoires in COVID-19. Produced via immunoSEQ multiplex PCR; TCRdb's table is partial and in-frame only. The sample lists roughly 380,000 clones, 88% seen once, with 1% in the top ten. The sample comprised PBMCs or T cells enriched from blood (not recorded which). Source of these receptors: a woman in her twenties or thirties who had been exposed to COVID-19.

In DNA, the CDR3 is TGTGCCAGCACCTTAGCGGGAGGGAACTACGAGCAGTACTTC. Translation gives CASTLAGGNYEQYF. The V gene is TRBV27, the J gene TRBJ2-7; 11 nucleotides agree with TRBD2. This CDR3 has 14 residues. J gave up 3 bases and V 7 bases, and 5 bases lay outside the gene matches. From germline, CDR1 is MNHEY and CDR2 SMNVEV (reference sequence).

The V gene is TRBV19, the J gene TRBJ2-7, with a weak D call TRBD1 (6 bases). CDR3 length: 15 amino acids. Germline V gene sequence: CDR1 LNHDA, CDR2 SQIVND (reference sequence). With 6 bases removed from V and 6 bases from J, the gap between germline ends came to 21 bases. The CDR3 is CASRPQGQGLREQYF. The DNA for the CDR3 is TGTGCCAGTAGGCCCCAGGGGCAGGGGCTCCGCGAGCAGTACTTC. Using reference TRBV19 and TRBJ2-7 for the parts outside the CDR3, the full variable domain is DGGITQSPKYLFRKEGQNVTLSCEQNLNHDAMYWYRQDPGQGLRLIYYSQIVNDFQKGDIAEGYSVSREKKESFPLTVTSAQKNPTAFYLCASRPQGQGLREQYFGPGTRLTVT.

The chain joins TRBV29-1 to TRBJ1-2; TRBD1 is a possible D gene (5 bases). The germline gives CDR1 SQVTM, CDR2 ANQGSEA. V was cut by 2 bases and J by 8 bases, with 12 bases left in between. This CDR3 contains 12 residues. The CDR3 nucleotides are TGCAGCGTTGAAAGTCAGGGAGGCGGCTACACCTTC. Amino acids: CSVESQGGGYTF.

The chain uses TRBV10-1 and TRBJ1-1; no firm D call. CDR1 and CDR2 from the germline V gene are WNHNN and SYGVQD (reference sequence). Trimming cost V 6 bases and J 3 bases, with 11 bases left between them. The CDR3 extends over 13 amino acids. CDR3 amino acids: CASRGQRDTEAFF. CDR3 sequence (DNA): TGCGCCAGCAGGGGTCAACGGGACACTGAAGCTTTCTTT.

The chain combines TRBV3-1 (or the pseudogene TRBV3-2) with TRBJ1-2, with 8 bases that match TRBD1. The CDR3 loop spans 12 amino acids. Per the germline V gene, CDR1 is LGHDT and CDR2 is YNNKEL (reference sequence). V lost 1 base, J lost 8 bases, and 0 bases stayed unmatched. CDR3 DNA: TGTGCCAGCAGCCAAGGGACAGGGGGCTACACCTTC. Encoded protein: CASSQGTGGYTF.

The chain links TRBV21-1 to TRBJ2-7; TRBD1 is the table's D call and was not checked against the DNA. TRBV21-1 is given as a pseudogene. This CDR3 region has 16 residues. In DNA form, the CDR3 reads TGTGCCAGCAGCCCCAAGCGGACAGGGCGACTCTACGAGCAGTACTTC. Protein sequence: CASSPKRTGRLYEQYF.

The chain recombines TRBV9 with TRBJ2-1; D might be TRBD1 (5 bases). The CDR3 runs 14 residues. Germline assignment: CDR1 SGDLS and CDR2 YYNGEE. The V end was cut by 5 bases, the J end by 5 bases, with 14 bases between. CDR3 protein: CASRAGPGNNEQFF. The CDR3, as DNA: TGTGCCAGCAGGGCCGGGCCAGGGAACAATGAGCAGTTCTTC.

V and J are TRBV7-5 and TRBJ2-7; the table assigns TRBD1, which was not confirmed against the DNA. TRBV7-5 is reported as a pseudogene. The CDR3 has 20 amino acids. CDR3 region: CARSLVSAGTAEPKTYEQYF. As DNA, the CDR3 is TGTGCCAGAAGCTTAGTTTCGGCCGGGACAGCAGAACCAAAGACCTACGAGCAGTACTTC.

In DNA form, the CDR3 reads TGTGCCAGCAGTGAAAGTGATTCTGGGCAGAGTAATGAAAAACTGTTTTTT. Translation: CASSESDSGQSNEKLFF. The V and J genes are TRBV6-1 and TRBJ1-4; D remains ambiguous. V lost 2 bases, J lost 4 bases, and 17 bases lay in between. The CDR3 contains 17 residues. Looked up from germline, CDR1 is MNHNS and CDR2 is SASEGT.

This chain uses TRBV18 with TRBJ1-6; tentative D call: TRBD1 (5 bases). Germline-derived CDR1 and CDR2 are KGHSH and LQKENI. V was shortened by 6 bases and J by 6 bases, with 15 bases between the two germline ends. The CDR3 is 15 amino acids. CDR3 amino acids: CASSPSVGLNSPLHF. As DNA, the CDR3 is TGTGCCAGCTCGCCGTCCGTGGGGCTTAATTCACCCCTCCACTTT.

A note on this clone: Sequence at one end of the junction differs from germline and may be a read error. The chain links TRBV5-1 to TRBJ2-7, with 16 bases fitting TRBD2. Germline V gene lookup returns CDR1 SGHRS and CDR2 YFSETQ. This CDR3 has 17 residues. The CDR3 bases are TGCGCCAGCAGTTTGGGACTAGCGGGAGGGGGTTCGTCCGAGCAGTACTTC. Amino acid sequence: CASSLGLAGGGSSEQYF.

The chain employs TRBV5-1 and TRBJ1-1; 8 nucleotides line up with TRBD1. This CDR3 is 13 amino acids long. The germline CDR1 and CDR2 sequences are SGHRS and YFSETQ. J gave up 10 bases and V 0 bases, and 5 bases lay outside the gene matches. The CDR3 here is CASSLEQGARAFF. The CDR3 nucleotides are TGCGCCAGCAGCTTGGAGCAGGGGGCGAGAGCTTTCTTT.

The rearrangement joins TRBV18 to TRBJ1-5; D is possibly TRBD1 (6 bases). V was pared by 1 base and J by 4 bases, with 8 bases between. The CDR3 has 14 amino acids. In germline, CDR1 is KGHSH, CDR2 LQKENI. CDR3 coding DNA: TGTGCCAGCTCACCACAAGACAGGAATCAGCCCCAGCATTTT. Amino acid sequence: CASSPQDRNQPQHF.

The chain employs TRBV5-1 and TRBJ2-4, with 13 bases fitting TRBD2. Germline CDR1 is SGHRS and CDR2 is YFSETQ. The junction had 5 bases not matched to a gene; V was cut back by 4 bases and J by 1 base. The CDR3 runs to 17 residues. CDR3 DNA sequence: TGCGCCAGCAGCGGACTAGCGGGAGTGGGGGCCAAAAACATTCAGTACTTC. It yields the protein CASSGLAGVGAKNIQYF.

The gene calls are TRBV21-1 and TRBJ2-7; the table assigns TRBD2, which was not confirmed against the DNA. TRBV21-1 is a documented pseudogene. The CDR3 has 17 amino acids. DNA for the CDR3: TGTGCCAGCAGCAACAAACGGCGACTAGCGGGAGAAAGCGAGCAGTACTTC. The encoded protein is CASSNKRRLAGESEQYF.

The V gene is TRBV5-1, the J gene TRBJ2-7; a weak D match, TRBD2 (6 bases). The CDR3 runs to 15 residues. The germline CDR1 and CDR2 sequences are SGHRS and YFSETQ. The ends were cut back, 0 bases at V and 2 bases at J, with 12 bases in the middle. The CDR3 loop is CASSLAPGVAYEQYF. In nucleotides, the CDR3 is TGCGCCAGCAGCTTGGCCCCGGGGGTCGCCTACGAGCAGTACTTC.

The rearrangement joins TRBV5-1 to TRBJ1-6, with D unclear. The germline gives CDR1 SGHRS, CDR2 YFSETQ. The CDR3 totals 15 residues. V was cut by 0 bases and J by 6 bases, with 10 bases left in between. This CDR3 reads CASSLEGVGNSPLHF. The CDR3 DNA is TGCGCCAGCAGCTTGGAGGGAGTGGGTAATTCACCCCTCCACTTT.

The rearrangement links TRBV11-2 to TRBJ2-7; maybe TRBD2 (6 bases). This CDR3 is built from 14 residues. Trimming took off 4 bases at V and 3 bases at J, with 13 bases between the two ends. Germline assignment: CDR1 SGHAT and CDR2 FQNNGV. CDR3 in amino acids: CASSSRLVSYEQYF. CDR3 nucleotides: TGTGCCAGCAGCTCCCGACTAGTGAGCTACGAGCAGTACTTC.

The chain has TRBV27 and TRBJ2-2; no clear D gene. V lost 8 bases to trimming and J lost 7 bases, with 8 bases between them. CDR1 and CDR2 from the germline V gene are MNHEY and SMNVEV (reference sequence). This CDR3 is 11 amino acids long. CDR3: CASRRGGELFF. CDR3 sequence (DNA): TGTGCCAGCCGTCGCGGCGGGGAGCTGTTTTTT.